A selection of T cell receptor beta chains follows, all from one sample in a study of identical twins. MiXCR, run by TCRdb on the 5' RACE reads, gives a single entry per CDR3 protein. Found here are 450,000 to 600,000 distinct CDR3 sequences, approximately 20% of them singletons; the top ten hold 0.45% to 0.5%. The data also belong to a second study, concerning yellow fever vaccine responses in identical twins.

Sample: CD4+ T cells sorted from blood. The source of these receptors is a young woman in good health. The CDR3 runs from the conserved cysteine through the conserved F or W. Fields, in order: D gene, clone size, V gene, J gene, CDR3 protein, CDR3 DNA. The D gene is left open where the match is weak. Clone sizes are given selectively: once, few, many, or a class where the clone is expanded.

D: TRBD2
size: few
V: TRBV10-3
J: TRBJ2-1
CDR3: CAISEGAGANEQFF
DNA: TGTGCCATCAGTGAGGGAGCGGGAGCCAATGAGCAGTTCTTC

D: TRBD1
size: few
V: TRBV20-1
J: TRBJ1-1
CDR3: CSARQGAEAFF
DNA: TGCAGTGCTAGACAGGGGGCTGAAGCTTTCTTT

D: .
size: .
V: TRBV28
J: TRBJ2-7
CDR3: CASSPRLGTPSLGQYF
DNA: TGTGCCAGCTCCCCCCGGCTCGGGACGCCCTCCTTAGGGCAGTACTTC

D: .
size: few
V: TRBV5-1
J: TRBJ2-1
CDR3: CASSLARTTDNEQFF
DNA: TGCGCCAGCAGCTTAGCGCGTACGACAGACAATGAGCAGTTCTTC

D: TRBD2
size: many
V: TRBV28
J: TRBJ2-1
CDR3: CASSPTSGRANYNEQFF
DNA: TGTGCCAGCAGTCCCACTAGCGGGAGGGCCAACTACAATGAGCAGTTCTTC

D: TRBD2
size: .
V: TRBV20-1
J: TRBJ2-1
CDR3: CSARDPQRGVNEQFF
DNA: TGCAGTGCTAGAGATCCCCAGCGGGGGGTCAATGAGCAGTTCTTC

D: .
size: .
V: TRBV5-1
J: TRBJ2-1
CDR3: CASSAPGPTNEQFF
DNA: TGCGCCAGCAGCGCCCCCGGGCCTACCAATGAGCAGTTCTTC

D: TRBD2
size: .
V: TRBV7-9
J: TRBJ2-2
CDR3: CASSDPGTRNTGELFF
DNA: TGTGCCAGCAGCGACCCCGGGACTAGGAACACCGGGGAGCTGTTTTTT

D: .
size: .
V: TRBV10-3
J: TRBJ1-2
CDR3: CAIRDSTNYGYTF
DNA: TGTGCCATCAGAGACAGTACTAACTATGGCTACACCTTC

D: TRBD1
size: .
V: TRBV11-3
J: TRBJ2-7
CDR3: CASRLTGERNEQYF
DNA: TGTGCCAGCAGACTGACAGGGGAACGCAACGAGCAGTACTTC

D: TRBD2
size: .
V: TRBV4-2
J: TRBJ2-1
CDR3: CASSQDDGRIYNEQFF
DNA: TGTGCCAGCAGCCAGGACGACGGGAGGATCTACAATGAGCAGTTCTTC

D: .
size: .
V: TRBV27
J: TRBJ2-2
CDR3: CASSLTRGTGELFF
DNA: TGTGCCAGCAGTTTGACCCGCGGGACCGGGGAGCTGTTTTTT

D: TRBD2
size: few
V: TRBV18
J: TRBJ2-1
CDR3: CASSALSGGAHEQFF
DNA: TGTGCCAGCTCCGCCCTTAGCGGGGGGGCTCATGAGCAGTTCTTC

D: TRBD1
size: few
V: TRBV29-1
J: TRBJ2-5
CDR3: CSALGTDQETQYF
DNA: TGCAGCGCCCTGGGGACAGATCAAGAGACCCAGTACTTC

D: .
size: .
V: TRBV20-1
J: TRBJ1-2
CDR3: CSAPGRAGGYTF
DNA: TGCAGTGCCCCGGGCAGGGCGGGTGGCTACACCTTC

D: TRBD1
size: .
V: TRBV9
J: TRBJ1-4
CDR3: CASSVVDRGNEKLFF
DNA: TGTGCCAGCAGCGTAGTTGACAGGGGGAATGAAAAACTGTTTTTT

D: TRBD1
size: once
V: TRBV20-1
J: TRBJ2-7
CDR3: CSAALQGAGEQYF
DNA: TGCAGTGCTGCCCTACAGGGGGCGGGGGAGCAGTACTTC

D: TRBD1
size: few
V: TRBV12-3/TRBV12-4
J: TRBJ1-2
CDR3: CASRRDRGFYGYTF
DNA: TGTGCCAGCAGGAGGGACAGGGGTTTCTATGGCTACACCTTC

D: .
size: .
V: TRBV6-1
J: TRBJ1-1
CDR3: CASSRMRANEAFF
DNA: TGTGCCAGCAGCCGAATGAGGGCTAATGAAGCTTTCTTT

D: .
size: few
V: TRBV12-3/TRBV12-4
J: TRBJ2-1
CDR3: CASSPDPFGHEQFF
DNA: TGTGCCAGCAGTCCGGACCCTTTTGGCCATGAGCAGTTCTTC

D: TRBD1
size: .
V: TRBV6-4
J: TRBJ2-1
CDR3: CASSQQGGAYNEQFF
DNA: TGTGCCAGCAGTCAACAAGGGGGCGCCTACAATGAGCAGTTCTTC

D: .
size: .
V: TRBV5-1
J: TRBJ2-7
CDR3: CASSGGPGSDEQYF
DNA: TGCGCCAGCAGCGGCGGGCCGGGTTCGGACGAGCAGTACTTC

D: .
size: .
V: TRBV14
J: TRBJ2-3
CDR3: CASSQVPLLWVGTDTQYF
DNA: TGTGCCAGCAGCCAAGTCCCGCTGCTATGGGTAGGCACAGATACGCAGTATTTT

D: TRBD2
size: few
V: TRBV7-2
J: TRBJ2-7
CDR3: CASSLSLGGRLTYEQYF
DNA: TGTGCCAGCAGCTTATCCCTAGGCGGGAGGCTCACCTACGAGCAGTACTTC

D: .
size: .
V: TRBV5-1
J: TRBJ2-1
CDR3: CASSLRAGTSYNEQFF
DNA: TGCGCCAGCAGCTTGCGAGCAGGGACCTCCTACAATGAGCAGTTCTTC

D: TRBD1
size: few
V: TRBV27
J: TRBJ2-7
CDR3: CARYIRTGVIYEQYF
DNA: TGTGCCAGATACATTCGGACAGGGGTGATCTACGAGCAGTACTTC

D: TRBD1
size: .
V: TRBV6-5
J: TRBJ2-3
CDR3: CASSYATGASTDTQYF
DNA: TGTGCCAGCAGTTACGCGACAGGGGCTAGCACAGATACGCAGTATTTT

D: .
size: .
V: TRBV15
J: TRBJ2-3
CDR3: CATSTVKDTQYF
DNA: TGTGCCACCAGCACAGTTAAAGATACGCAGTATTTT

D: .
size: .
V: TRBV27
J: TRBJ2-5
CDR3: CASSLSRWETQYF
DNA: TGTGCCAGCAGTTTATCGCGGTGGGAGACCCAGTACTTC

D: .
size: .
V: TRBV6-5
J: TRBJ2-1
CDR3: CASRYSLQGNEQFF
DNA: TGTGCCAGCAGATACAGCTTACAGGGCAATGAGCAGTTCTTC

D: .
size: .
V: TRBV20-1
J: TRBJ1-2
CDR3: CSAKTEGPNGYTF
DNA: TGCAGTGCTAAGACAGAGGGTCCCAATGGCTACACCTTC

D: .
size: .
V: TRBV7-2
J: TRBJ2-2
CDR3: CASSPGLFTGELFF
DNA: TGTGCCAGCAGCCCGGGACTTTTCACCGGGGAGCTGTTTTTT

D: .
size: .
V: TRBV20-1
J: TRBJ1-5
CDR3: CSATRGWSNQPQHF
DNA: TGCAGTGCAACCAGGGGCTGGAGCAATCAGCCCCAGCATTTT

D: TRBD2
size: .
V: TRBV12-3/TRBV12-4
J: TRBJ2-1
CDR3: CASSLRGGLSSNEQFF
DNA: TGTGCCAGCAGTTTGCGGGGGGGCCTGAGTAGCAATGAGCAGTTCTTC

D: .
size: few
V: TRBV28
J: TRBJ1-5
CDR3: CASSLRSQPQHF
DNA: TGTGCCAGCAGTTTAAGGAGTCAGCCCCAGCATTTT

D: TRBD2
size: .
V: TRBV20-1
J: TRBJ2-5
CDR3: CRLVGTSGETQETQYF
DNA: TGCAGGCTAGTCGGGACTAGCGGGGAGACCCAAGAGACCCAGTACTTC

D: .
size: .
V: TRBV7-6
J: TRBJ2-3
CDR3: CASSLGLIDTQYF
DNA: TGTGCCAGCAGCTTAGGATTAATAGATACGCAGTATTTT

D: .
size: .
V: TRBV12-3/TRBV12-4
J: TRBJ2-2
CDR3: CASSFGPSPNTGELFF
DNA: TGTGCCAGCAGTTTTGGGCCCAGCCCGAACACCGGGGAGCTGTTTTTT

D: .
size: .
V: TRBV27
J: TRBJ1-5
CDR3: CASSDWDRIQPQHF
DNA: TGTGCCAGCAGTGACTGGGACCGAATTCAGCCCCAGCATTTT

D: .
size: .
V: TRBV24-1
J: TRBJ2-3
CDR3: CATSEPARSDTQYF
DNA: TGTGCCACCAGTGAGCCCGCTCGATCGGATACGCAGTATTTT

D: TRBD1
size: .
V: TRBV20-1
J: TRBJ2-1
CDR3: CRTGTGGYNEQFF
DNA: TGCAGAACCGGGACAGGGGGATACAATGAGCAGTTCTTC

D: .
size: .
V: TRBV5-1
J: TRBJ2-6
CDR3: CASSFGTSGANVLTF
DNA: TGCGCCAGCAGCTTCGGAACCTCTGGGGCCAACGTCCTGACTTTC

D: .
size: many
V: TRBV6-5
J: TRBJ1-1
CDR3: CASSYGASNTEAFF
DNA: TGTGCCAGCAGTTACGGGGCCTCGAACACTGAAGCTTTCTTT

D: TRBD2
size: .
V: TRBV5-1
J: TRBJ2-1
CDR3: CASSLMLAGPLRDEQFF
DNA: TGCGCCAGCAGCTTGATGCTAGCGGGTCCCCTGCGGGATGAGCAGTTCTTC

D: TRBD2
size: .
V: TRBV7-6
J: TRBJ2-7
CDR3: CASSLLTSGRYEQYF
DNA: TGTGCCAGCAGCTTACTGACTAGCGGGCGCTACGAGCAGTACTTC

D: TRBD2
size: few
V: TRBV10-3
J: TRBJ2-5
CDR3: CAIIRFREGRETQYF
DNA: TGTGCCATCATTCGGTTTCGGGAGGGCCGCGAGACCCAGTACTTC

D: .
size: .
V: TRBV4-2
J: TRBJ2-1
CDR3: CASSQEVWNEQFF
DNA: TGTGCCAGCAGCCAAGAGGTTTGGAATGAGCAGTTCTTC

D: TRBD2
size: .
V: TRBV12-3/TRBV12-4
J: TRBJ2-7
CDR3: CASSGTSGRMSYEQYF
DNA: TGTGCCAGCAGTGGGACTAGCGGGAGGATGTCCTACGAGCAGTACTTC

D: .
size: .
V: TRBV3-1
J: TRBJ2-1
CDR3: CASSQDMVQVEQFF
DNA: TGTGCCAGCAGCCAAGATATGGTACAGGTGGAGCAGTTCTTC

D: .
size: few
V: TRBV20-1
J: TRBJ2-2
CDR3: CSQRVDTGELFF
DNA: TGCAGCCAACGGGTCGACACCGGGGAGCTGTTTTTT

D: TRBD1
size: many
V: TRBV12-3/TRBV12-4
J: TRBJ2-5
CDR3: CASSVGTGYIQETQYF
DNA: TGTGCCAGCTCCGTGGGGACAGGCTATATCCAAGAGACCCAGTACTTC